This T cell receptor (beta chain) was sequenced in a study of breast tumors, draining lymph nodes, adjacent tissues. Samples came from axillary lymph nodes draining the breast cancer. In its sample, this clonotype was seen many times. An end of the junction does not agree with germline; a read error may underlie this. CDR1 and CDR2 (germline): SQVTM, ANQGSEA. The CDR3 has 14 residues. MiXCR, run by TCRdb on the multiplex PCR reads, gives a single entry per CDR3 protein. Among 200,000 to 300,000 distinct CDR3 sequences listed, under 35% were seen once. The sample consisted of axillary lymph node tissue. The chain is built from TRBV29-1 and TRBJ2-1, with 10 bases identical to TRBD2. This clonotype originated in a female donor with breast cancer. Some clones in this sample may be carry-over from other donors' samples. CDR3 nucleotide sequence: TGCAGCGCTGAACCCAGCGGGAGGGTTGGTGAGCAGTTCTTC. It specifies CSAEPSGRVGEQFF.